The source of this T cell receptor beta chain is a study of T cells in Graves' hyperthyroidism and ophthalmopathy. In its sample, this clonotype was seen a few times. Germline V gene lookup returns CDR1 SGHTA and CDR2 FQGNSA. This CDR3 spans 17 amino acids. The trim removed 2 bases at V and 1 base at J, leaving 2 bases unmatched. Uncontrolled infection, other autoimmune disease, pregnancy or lactation disqualified patients from enrolment. The source of the PBMCs was 9.5 to 10 ml of fresh peripheral blood. Template material for amplifying TCR beta CDR3 regions consisted of RNA transcripts. First-round RT-PCR with HTBI primers amplified the TCR CDR3 region. From the multiplex PCR reads, TCRdb called clonotypes with MiXCR, one entry per CDR3 protein. The sample consists of some 560,000 distinct CDR3 sequences, less than 20% of them appearing once.

Sequencing was performed on blood. This TCR was sampled from a woman in her twenties or thirties with Graves' hyperthyroidism. This rearrangement joins TRBV7-2 to TRBJ2-3; 14 bases line up with TRBD2. The CDR3 DNA sequence: TGTGCCAGCAGCTTAACGGGACTAGCGGGAGGCACAGATACGCAGTATTTT. It encodes CASSLTGLAGGTDTQYF.